A single sample is the source of the 14 T cell receptor beta chains below, sequenced in a study of human T cells and chemical hapten exposure. Time point of the sample: healthy volunteer bleed at 2 weeks. Whole blood, unfractionated, served as the material for total RNA extraction. Using its own MiXCR run on the RACE reads, TCRdb lists one record per CDR3 protein. The sample consists of roughly 30,000 distinct CDR3 sequences, 7.4% of them appearing once. The material sequenced was whole blood. These receptors were taken from a human donor in good health. Some clones in this sample may be carry-over from other donors' samples.

This clonotype was counted a few times. The chain carries TRBV20-1 and TRBJ2-5; maybe TRBD1 (5 bases). The germline V and J ends were trimmed by 4 bases and 1 base, with 10 bases remaining between them. The V gene's germline CDR1 is DFQATT and CDR2 SNEGSKA (reference sequence). This CDR3 has 13 residues. The CDR3 sequence is CSAIRVVQETQYF. In nucleotides, the CDR3 is TGCAGTGCTATCAGGGTAGTCCAAGAGACCCAGTACTTC.

This clonotype was counted between two and nine times. The V and J genes are TRBV18 and TRBJ1-1; D is perhaps TRBD1 (5 bases). CDR3 length: 16 residues. With 3 bases removed from V and 0 bases from J, the gap between germline ends came to 14 bases. CDR1 is KGHSH, CDR2 LQKENI, per germline. The CDR3 DNA reads TGTGCCAGCTCACCGATAGGGGCGGGCATGAACACTGAAGCTTTCTTT. This sequence encodes CASSPIGAGMNTEAFF.

There are a few counts of this clonotype. The V call is TRBV5-1, the J call TRBJ2-1, with 9 bases fitting TRBD1. The V gene's germline CDR1 is SGHRS and CDR2 YFSETQ. This CDR3 region has 15 residues. The ends lost 4 bases at V and 4 bases at J; junction bases unmatched: 6. CDR3 sequence (DNA): TGCGCCAGCAGCCTTTCGGGACAGGGTTACAATGAGCAGTTCTTC. Its translation is CASSLSGQGYNEQFF.

Many counts were recorded for this clonotype. At one end, the junction sequence differs from germline, possibly due to a read error. The chain couples TRBV18 to TRBJ2-3; D may be TRBD1 (5 bases). The CDR3 spans 11 residues. The germline CDR1 and CDR2 sequences are KGHSH and LQKENI. CDR3 loop: CASSPTGTQYF. CDR3 in DNA: TGTGCCAGCTCCCCCACAGGTACGCAGTATTTT.

The chain uses TRBV5-1 and TRBJ1-5; D unclear. Per germline, CDR1 SGHRS and CDR2 YFSETQ. V was cut by 0 bases and J by 4 bases, with 11 bases left in between. This CDR3 has 15 amino acids. The chain's CDR3 is CASSLDPGKNQPQHF. The CDR3 nucleotides are TGCGCCAGCAGCTTGGATCCAGGCAAAAATCAGCCCCAGCATTTT.

This clonotype was counted ten times or more. The rearrangement links TRBV11-2 to TRBJ2-3; TRBD1 might be the D (5 bases). Germline values: CDR1 SGHAT, CDR2 FQNNGV. Trimming took 1 base from V and 1 from J, leaving 9 bases between them. This CDR3 is 15 amino acids long. CDR3 region: CASSLVLGGTDTQYF. The CDR3 coding sequence is TGTGCCAGCAGCTTAGTTCTAGGGGGCACAGATACGCAGTATTTT.

In its sample, this clonotype was seen a few times. The chain employs TRBV20-1 and TRBJ1-5; D ambiguous. V gave up 0 bases and J gave up 2 bases, with 8 bases separating them. Germline V gene sequence: CDR1 DFQATT, CDR2 SNEGSKA (reference sequence). The CDR3 covers 14 residues. CDR3 in DNA: TGCAGTGCTAGAGATGGGTCAGGCAATCAGCCCCAGCATTTT. This gives the protein CSARDGSGNQPQHF.

This clonotype was counted at least ten times. The chain couples TRBV18 to TRBJ2-1; possibly TRBD1 or TRBD2 for D (5 bases each). The germline gives CDR1 KGHSH, CDR2 LQKENI. This CDR3 has 15 residues. The V gene lost 3 bases and the J gene lost 6 bases, with 15 bases spanning the gap. The CDR3 sequence: CASSPKSGPLNEQFF. DNA of the CDR3: TGTGCCAGCTCACCGAAATCGGGACCGCTCAATGAGCAGTTCTTC.

In this sample, this clonotype turned up many times. The V gene is TRBV27, the J gene TRBJ2-2, with TRBD1 matching 10 bases. V dropped 6 bases and J dropped 5; count of bases not matched to a gene: 6. The germline gives CDR1 MNHEY, CDR2 SMNVEV (reference sequence). This CDR3 is built from 15 residues. The CDR3 DNA sequence: TGTGCCAGCAGCCAGGGGACAGGGGCGACCGGGGAGCTGTTTTTT. This translates into CASSQGTGATGELFF.

This clonotype was observed many times. V and J are TRBV5-1 and TRBJ2-3; tentatively, D is TRBD2 (6 bases). Germline CDR1 reads SGHRS; CDR2 reads YFSETQ. The CDR3 is 14 amino acids. The ends were cut back, 4 bases at V and 3 bases at J, with 12 bases in the middle. The CDR3 protein is CASSGGAQTDTQYF. CDR3 bases: TGCGCCAGCAGCGGAGGGGCCCAGACAGATACGCAGTATTTT.

The chain carries TRBV19 and TRBJ1-2; maybe TRBD1 (6 bases). This CDR3 has 13 residues. Germline V gives CDR1 LNHDA, CDR2 SQIVND (reference sequence). The germline V and J ends were trimmed by 6 bases and 6 bases, with 14 bases remaining between them. CDR3: CASSSLDSDGYTF. In DNA, the CDR3 is TGTGCCAGTAGCTCCCTGGACAGCGATGGCTACACCTTC.

V usage is TRBV4-2 and J usage is TRBJ2-2; 7 bases are shared with TRBD2. The CDR3 is made up of 17 amino acids. Looked up from germline, CDR1 is LGHNA and CDR2 is YNFKEQ. With V trimmed by 0 bases and J by 7 bases, 11 bases remained unmatched. CDR3 protein: CASSQDRLAVVGGELFF. DNA for the CDR3: TGTGCCAGCAGCCAAGATCGGCTAGCGGTAGTTGGCGGGGAGCTGTTTTTT.

In its sample, this clonotype was seen a few times. The chain recombines TRBV9 with TRBJ2-3; 11 bases are a match to TRBD2. Germline lookup yields CDR1 SGDLS and CDR2 YYNGEE. The J segment lost 6 bases and the V segment lost 0 bases, leaving 12 bases of the junction unmatched. This CDR3 spans 18 amino acids. The CDR3 sequence is CASSVGTSSGGALDTQYF. The CDR3 coding sequence is TGTGCCAGCAGCGTAGGTACTAGTAGCGGGGGGGCCTTGGATACGCAGTATTTT.

The chain has TRBV5-1 and TRBJ2-2; the match to TRBD2 covers 12 bases. The V segment lost 4 bases and the J segment 6 bases; nucleotides outside the gene matches: 7. The CDR3 runs to 16 residues. Germline V gives CDR1 SGHRS, CDR2 YFSETQ. The DNA for the CDR3 is TGCGCCAGCAGCCCCACCGGACTAGCGGGACCCGGGGAGCTGTTTTTT. Protein sequence: CASSPTGLAGPGELFF. Supplemented by reference TRBV5-1 and TRBJ2-2, the full variable domain reads KAGVTQTPRYLIKTRGQQVTLSCSPISGHRSVSWYQQTPGQGLQFLFEYFSETQRNKGNFPGRFSGRQFSNSRSEMNVSTLELGDSALYLCASSPTGLAGPGELFFGEGSRLTVL.